The 30 T cell receptor beta chains given below trace back to one sample, sequenced in a study of T-cell memory formation after mild COVID-19. Each CDR3 protein is one row after TCRdb ran MiXCR on the 5' RACE reads. Among almost 550,000 distinct CDR3 sequences listed, 20% were seen once. The sample comprised PBMCs or a T cell subset sorted from them (not recorded which). All receptors come from an adult woman who had mild COVID-19 (a few samples of this study predate the infection). Cell type and time point are not known.

This clonotype was detected ten times or more. As DNA, the CDR3 is TGCGCCAGCAGCTTGGACAGGGTCGAGGTAGATACGCAGTATTTT. Protein sequence: CASSLDRVEVDTQYF. The gene calls are TRBV5-1 and TRBJ2-3; a possible D gene is TRBD1 (6 bases). Germline CDR1 reads SGHRS; CDR2 reads YFSETQ. The CDR3 runs to 15 residues. The V end was cut by 0 bases, the J end by 5 bases, with 13 bases between.

The chain is built from TRBV7-2 and TRBJ2-1; D is undetermined. V lost 6 bases to trimming and J lost 8 bases, with 17 bases between them. The germline V gene encodes CDR1 SGHTA and CDR2 FQGNSA. The CDR3 contains 14 residues. This CDR3 reads CASRIPTDVDEQFF. CDR3 DNA: TGTGCCAGCAGGATACCTACCGACGTCGATGAGCAGTTCTTC.

This clonotype was counted only a few times. The chain joins TRBV20-1 to TRBJ2-1; 7 positions agree with TRBD1. The V gene's germline CDR1 is DFQATT and CDR2 SNEGSKA (reference sequence). The CDR3 is made up of 14 amino acids. Germline trimming cut 5 bases from V and 7 bases from J; bases unmatched to any gene: 11. The CDR3 spells CSAPQRQGRNEQFF. The CDR3 DNA sequence: TGCAGTGCTCCACAGAGACAGGGAAGGAATGAGCAGTTCTTC.

The chain recombines TRBV7-2 with TRBJ2-1, with a possible D match to TRBD2 (5 bases). This CDR3 spans 14 amino acids. V lost 4 bases and J 8 bases, leaving 15 bases between the germline ends. Germline lookup yields CDR1 SGHTA and CDR2 FQGNSA. The CDR3 nucleotides read TGTGCCAGCAGCTCCCGCCGGACTTTTCATGAGCAGTTCTTC. Its protein product is CASSSRRTFHEQFF.

This clonotype occurred a few times. This chain links TRBV6-5 with TRBJ2-7; D is unclear. The CDR3 is 13 amino acids. The V gene's germline CDR1 is MNHEY and CDR2 SVGAGI. Trimming left V 5 bases short and J 7 bases short, with 15 bases between. The CDR3 here is CASSPGPAREQYF. CDR3 coding DNA: TGTGCCAGCAGTCCCGGACCCGCACGGGAGCAGTACTTC.

This clonotype was seen a handful of times. This sequence joins TRBV7-6 and TRBJ2-7; 7 bases match TRBD1. CDR3 length: 16 residues. The germline gives CDR1 SGHVS, CDR2 FNYEAQ. The trim removed 6 bases at V and 4 bases at J, leaving 15 bases unmatched. The CDR3 loop is CASSLSPGQDTYEQYF. CDR3 sequence (DNA): TGTGCCAGCAGTTTATCACCAGGACAGGATACTTACGAGCAGTACTTC.

This clonotype was detected a few times. The chain recombines TRBV20-1 with TRBJ2-3; D tentatively reads TRBD1 or TRBD2 (5 bases each). The CDR3 runs to 14 residues. The germline V and J ends were trimmed by 5 bases and 2 bases, with 14 bases remaining between them. CDR1 is DFQATT, CDR2 SNEGSKA, per germline (reference sequence). The CDR3 DNA sequence: TGCAGTGCTCCCTACGGGGCGGACACAGATACGCAGTATTTT. Encoded protein: CSAPYGADTDTQYF.

The chain couples TRBV7-9 to TRBJ2-2; D perhaps matches TRBD2 (6 bases). The CDR3 extends over 15 amino acids. The germline gives CDR1 SEHNR, CDR2 FQNEAQ (reference sequence). V dropped 0 bases and J dropped 6 bases, with 11 bases sitting between them. The chain's CDR3 is CASSLALAGSGELFF. The CDR3 DNA reads TGTGCCAGCAGCTTAGCGCTCGCGGGATCCGGGGAGCTGTTTTTT.

This chain uses TRBV20-1 with TRBJ1-5; 7 bases are shared with TRBD1. This CDR3 is 14 amino acids long. Germline V gene data show CDR1 as DFQATT and CDR2 as SNEGSKA (reference sequence). The J segment lost 5 bases and the V segment lost 6 bases, leaving 10 bases of the junction unmatched. CDR3 nucleotide sequence: TGCAGTGCCGCCCGGGAACAGGGGTATCAGCCCCAGCATTTT. The encoded protein is CSAAREQGYQPQHF.

The genes are TRBV13 and TRBJ1-2; the match to TRBD1 covers 7 bases. V lost 5 bases and J lost 7; bases outside the gene matches: 16. The CDR3 totals 16 residues. Germline V CDR1 and CDR2: PRHDT, FYEKMQ (reference sequence). CDR3 amino acids: CASSLRVGTDGRGYTF. DNA for the CDR3: TGTGCCAGCAGCCTCCGGGTCGGGACAGATGGTCGTGGCTACACCTTC.

The table lists this clonotype with many counts. This rearrangement joins TRBV7-3 to TRBJ2-1; D gene unclear. V was clipped by 4 bases and J by 6 bases, with 10 bases between them. This CDR3 comprises 13 residues. Germline V gene data show CDR1 as SGHTA and CDR2 as FQGTGA. The DNA of the CDR3 is TGTGCCAGCAGCTCACCGATAGTCAATGAGCAGTTCTTC. Protein sequence: CASSSPIVNEQFF.

This clonotype was seen a handful of times. The chain recombines TRBV2 with TRBJ1-5, with TRBD1 identical over 7 bases. This CDR3 has 15 residues. Per germline, CDR1 SNHLY and CDR2 FYNNEI. V was pared by 4 bases and J by 3 bases, with 6 bases of the junction left unmatched. The CDR3 sequence is CASSGDRGYNQPQHF. The CDR3 DNA reads as TGTGCCAGCAGTGGGGACAGAGGGTACAATCAGCCCCAGCATTTT.

This clonotype was found a few times. The chain uses TRBV9 and TRBJ2-6; D uncertain. CDR1 and CDR2 from the germline V gene are SGDLS and YYNGEE. V dropped 5 bases and J dropped 2 bases, with 17 bases sitting between them. The CDR3 is made up of 17 amino acids. CDR3 nucleotide sequence: TGTGCCAGCAGTGACGGACGACACGGTGCTGGGGCCAACGTCCTGACTTTC. It is translated as CASSDGRHGAGANVLTF.

The chain is built from TRBV7-9 and TRBJ1-2, with D perhaps matching TRBD1 (5 bases). The germline V gene has CDR1 SEHNR and CDR2 FQNEAQ (reference sequence). V was clipped by 2 bases and J by 6 bases, with 10 bases between them. The CDR3 consists of 13 residues. The CDR3 loop is CASSLLRADGYTF. The CDR3 region has the DNA TGTGCCAGCAGCTTACTCAGGGCCGATGGCTACACCTTC.

This chain connects TRBV24-1 to TRBJ1-2, with a possible D match to TRBD1 (5 bases). The germline gives CDR1 KGHDR, CDR2 SFDVKD. The CDR3 consists of 15 residues. Trimming took off 2 bases at V and 6 bases at J, with 15 bases between the two ends. The CDR3 DNA reads as TGTGCCACCAGTGATTATAGTGGCAGGGTAGATGGCTACACCTTC. This encodes CATSDYSGRVDGYTF.

The chain carries TRBV2 and TRBJ2-4; a possible D gene is TRBD2 (6 bases). The V gene lost 3 bases and the J gene lost 0 bases, with 9 bases spanning the gap. The CDR3 has 15 amino acids. The germline V gene has CDR1 SNHLY and CDR2 FYNNEI. The CDR3 is CASSDDGGAKNIQYF. The CDR3 region has the DNA TGTGCCAGCAGTGATGACGGGGGAGCCAAAAACATTCAGTACTTC.

The rearrangement links TRBV7-9 to TRBJ1-3; D unclear. In germline, CDR1 is SEHNR, CDR2 FQNEAQ (reference sequence). With 4 bases removed from V and 2 bases from J, the gap between germline ends came to 15 bases. This CDR3 spans 16 amino acids. The CDR3, as DNA: TGTGCCAGCAGCTGGGCTCGGGGATTTACTGGAAACACCATATATTTT. As protein: CASSWARGFTGNTIYF.

This chain joins TRBV24-1 and TRBJ2-7; 10 positions match TRBD1. Germline CDR1 and CDR2: KGHDR and SFDVKD. This CDR3 spans 18 amino acids. Trimming removed 9 bases from V and 2 bases from J; junction bases left unmatched: 18. CDR3 in amino acids: CATLRRGQGRVGTYEQYF. For the CDR3, the DNA is TGTGCCACCCTACGGCGGGGACAGGGGCGGGTCGGTACCTACGAGCAGTACTTC.

In regard to this clonotype: The junction differs from germline at one of its ends, possibly a read error. CDR3 DNA: TGTGCCAGTATCGGGACAGGGTCTCGAGTATCAGGGGGATTT. Protein sequence: CASIGTGSRVSGGF. This sequence joins TRBV19 and TRBJ1-1; 9 bases agree with TRBD1. CDR1 is LNHDA and CDR2 is SQIVND in the germline V gene (reference sequence). The CDR3 loop spans 14 amino acids.

This clonotype was picked up a small number of times. This chain uses TRBV7-2 with TRBJ2-7; 15 bases agree with TRBD2. Germline loops: CDR1 SGHTA, CDR2 FQGNSA. Trimming at V came to 5 bases and at J to 6 bases, leaving 5 bases not matched to a gene. The CDR3 loop spans 15 amino acids. This CDR3 reads CASSPGLAGGGEQYF. In DNA form, the CDR3 reads TGTGCCAGCAGCCCGGGACTAGCGGGAGGTGGCGAGCAGTACTTC.

V is TRBV10-3 and J is TRBJ1-6, with a weak D call TRBD1 (6 bases). Trimming cost V 6 bases and J 4 bases, with 10 bases left between them. Germline V CDR1 and CDR2: ENHRY, SYGVKD. CDR3 length: 14 amino acids. In DNA, the CDR3 is TGTGCCATCAGCCCCGGACAGTATAATTCACCCCTCCACTTT. It is translated as CAISPGQYNSPLHF.

The rearrangement joins TRBV12-3 or TRBV12-4 to TRBJ2-5; 9 bases agree with TRBD1. The CDR3 spans 15 residues. The V segment lost 6 bases and the J segment 3 bases; nucleotides outside the gene matches: 8. CDR3 amino acids: CASSTRTGVKETQYF. The CDR3 nucleotides read TGTGCCAGCAGCACACGGACAGGGGTGAAAGAGACCCAGTACTTC.

The chain employs TRBV7-2 and TRBJ2-5; D remains unclear. The CDR3 extends over 14 amino acids. Germline CDR1 SGHTA, CDR2 FQGNSA. Trimming removed 5 bases at V and 2 bases at J, with 12 bases between. The CDR3 DNA reads as TGTGCCAGCAGCGTTAGTGGGGTACAAGAGACCCAGTACTTC. Translated: CASSVSGVQETQYF.

The gene calls are TRBV6-5 and TRBJ1-3, with TRBD1 matching over 8 bases. Trimming removed 6 bases from V and 8 bases from J; junction bases left unmatched: 15. The germline V gene encodes CDR1 MNHEY and CDR2 SVGAGI. The CDR3 sequence is 16 residues long. The DNA for the CDR3 is TGTGCCAGCAGCTTCCTCGGCAGGGGGCAAGGTGACACCATATATTTT. Translated: CASSFLGRGQGDTIYF.

This clonotype was counted once. V is TRBV15 and J is TRBJ2-3; TRBD2 aligns across 7 bases. The CDR3 length is 17 residues. Unmatched junction bases numbered 7, after V lost 0 bases and J lost 1 base. Germline V gives CDR1 LNHNV, CDR2 YYDKDF (reference sequence). The CDR3 loop is CATSRDLTGGGTDTQYF. CDR3 coding DNA: TGTGCCACCAGCAGAGATCTCACGGGGGGAGGCACAGATACGCAGTATTTT.

This clonotype was seen only a few times. CDR3 sequence: CASSLVQGVTEAFF. DNA of the CDR3: TGTGCCAGCAGCTTGGTGCAAGGGGTGACTGAAGCTTTCTTT. V is TRBV5-5 and J is TRBJ1-1, with D possibly matching TRBD1 (5 bases). CDR1 and CDR2 (germline): SGHKS, YYEKEE (reference sequence). V lost 0 bases and J 5 bases, leaving 11 bases between the germline ends. The CDR3 extends over 14 amino acids.

The J gene is TRBJ2-3, the V gene TRBV21-1; TRBD2 was called by the table and not checked on the DNA. TRBV21-1 is annotated as a pseudogene. The CDR3 is 17 amino acids. For the CDR3, the DNA is TGTGCCAGCAGCAAAAGCCGGGCTAGCGGGAGCACAGATACGCAGTATTTT. Translated, it gives CASSKSRASGSTDTQYF.

The rearrangement links TRBV10-3 to TRBJ2-7; TRBD2 might be the D (5 bases). Trimming pared 4 bases from V and 6 bases from J, leaving 13 bases between. The CDR3 sequence is 13 residues long. Germline CDR1 ENHRY, CDR2 SYGVKD. DNA of the CDR3: TGTGCCATCAGTGGGCACGGGGTTCCCGAGCAGTACTTC. It codes for CAISGHGVPEQYF.

The chain joins TRBV15 to TRBJ2-4; 7 nucleotides align to TRBD1. The ends lost 0 bases at V and 7 bases at J; junction bases unmatched: 3. Per germline, CDR1 LNHNV and CDR2 YYDKDF (reference sequence). The CDR3 totals 14 residues. The CDR3: CATSRDEQGNIQYF. In DNA form, the CDR3 reads TGTGCCACCAGCAGAGATGAACAGGGGAACATTCAGTACTTC.

This chain connects TRBV9 to TRBJ2-3, with TRBD1 identical over 9 bases. V gave up 0 bases and J gave up 5 bases; unmatched junction bases: 4. Germline V gives CDR1 SGDLS, CDR2 YYNGEE. This CDR3 comprises 15 residues. The CDR3 DNA is TGTGCCAGCAGCGTAGACAGGGGGCAGAGAGATACGCAGTATTTT. This codes for CASSVDRGQRDTQYF.